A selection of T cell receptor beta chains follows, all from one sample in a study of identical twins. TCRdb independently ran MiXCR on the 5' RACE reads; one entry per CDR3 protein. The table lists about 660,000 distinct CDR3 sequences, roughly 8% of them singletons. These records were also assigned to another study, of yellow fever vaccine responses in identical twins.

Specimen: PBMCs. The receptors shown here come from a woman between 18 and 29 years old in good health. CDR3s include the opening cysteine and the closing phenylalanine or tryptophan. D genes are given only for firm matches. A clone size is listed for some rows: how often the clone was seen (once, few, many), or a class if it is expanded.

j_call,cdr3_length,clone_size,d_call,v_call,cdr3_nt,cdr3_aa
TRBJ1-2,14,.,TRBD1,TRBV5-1,TGCGCCAGCAGCTTCCGGCAGGGGGACGTTGGCTACACCTTC,CASSFRQGDVGYTF
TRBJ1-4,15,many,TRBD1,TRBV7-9,TGTGCCAGCAGCTTGGGGACCGGGACAGCTGAAAAACTGTTTTTT,CASSLGTGTAEKLFF
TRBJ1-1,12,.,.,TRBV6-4,TGTGCCAGCAGTGAAAACGGGGGTGAAGCTTTCTTT,CASSENGGEAFF
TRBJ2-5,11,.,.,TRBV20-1,TGCAGTGCTAGCCAGACAGTGGAGGAGTACTTC,CSASQTVEEYF
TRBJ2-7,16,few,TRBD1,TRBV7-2,TGTGCCAGCAGCTTACAATCCGGGACAGGGGACTACGAGCAGTACTTC,CASSLQSGTGDYEQYF
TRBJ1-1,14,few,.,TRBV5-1,TGCGCCAGCAGCTTGGTAGTGGGTTCGGCTGAAGCTTTCTTT,CASSLVVGSAEAFF
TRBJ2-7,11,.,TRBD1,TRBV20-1,TGCAGTGCATCGACAGGGTCCGAGCAGTACTTC,CSASTGSEQYF
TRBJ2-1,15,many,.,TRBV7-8,TGTGCCAGCACCCGAACAGATACCACCTACAATGAGCAGTTCTTC,CASTRTDTTYNEQFF
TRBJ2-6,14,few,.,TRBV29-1,TGCAGCGTTGAAGGGGGCGCTGGGGCCAACGTCCTGACTTTC,CSVEGGAGANVLTF
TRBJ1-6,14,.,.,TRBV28,TGTGCCAGCAGTTTGAGGCCGGAGGTCTCACCCCTCCACTTT,CASSLRPEVSPLHF
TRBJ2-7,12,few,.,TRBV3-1,TGTGCCAGCAGCCACGACCGCTGGGAGCAGTACTTC,CASSHDRWEQYF
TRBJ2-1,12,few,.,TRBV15,TGTGCCACCAGCAGAGTTGGAGATGAGCAGTTCTTC,CATSRVGDEQFF
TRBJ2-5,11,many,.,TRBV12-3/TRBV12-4,TGTGCCAGCAGTTTTAAAGGGACCCAGTACTTC,CASSFKGTQYF
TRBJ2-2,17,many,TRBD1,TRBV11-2,TGTGCCAGCAGCTTAGACGGACAGGGGTCTCGTACCGGGGAGCTGTTTTTT,CASSLDGQGSRTGELFF
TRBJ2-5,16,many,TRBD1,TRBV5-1,TGCGCCAGCAGCTTGGCAGCAGGGGGCCTCCAAGAGACCCAGTACTTC,CASSLAAGGLQETQYF
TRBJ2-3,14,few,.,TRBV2,TGTGCCAGCGGAGTCTGGGGAGGCACAGATACGCAGTATTTT,CASGVWGGTDTQYF